A single sample gave rise to the 20 T cell receptor beta chains below, sequenced in a study of T cell responses to AZD1222 COVID-19 vaccine. The method was immunoSEQ multiplex PCR; TCRdb's version includes in-frame clones alone and lacks a portion of them. Among about 130,000 clones listed, 93% were seen once. This sample comprised peripheral blood, obtained on day 0 of AZD1222 vaccination. The receptors originated from an adult in good health.

The V call is TRBV19, the J call TRBJ1-1; 12 nucleotides line up with TRBD1. The CDR3 spans 16 residues. Germline CDR1 reads LNHDA; CDR2 reads SQIVND (reference sequence). V trimming: 10 bases; J trimming: 5 bases; junction bases outside the gene matches: 14. In nucleotides, the CDR3 is TGTGCCACCTCAAAGGGGGGGACAGGGGGCAGGACTGAAGCTTTCTTT. Amino acids: CATSKGGTGGRTEAFF.

The rearrangement links TRBV5-1 to TRBJ1-6; 8 bases match TRBD1. The CDR3 extends over 15 amino acids. With 3 bases clipped from V and 7 bases from J, the junction kept 6 bases outside the gene matches. Germline CDR1 SGHRS, CDR2 YFSETQ. CDR3 protein: CASSSGGAGNSPLHF. The CDR3 nucleotides are TGCGCCAGCAGCTCAGGGGGCGCAGGGAATTCACCCCTCCACTTT.

The V call is TRBV30, the J call TRBJ2-7; the match to TRBD2 covers 11 bases. From germline, CDR1 is GTSNPN and CDR2 SVGIG (reference sequence). Losses at the gene ends were 8 bases for V and 0 bases for J; bases not matched to a gene: 3. This CDR3 spans 13 amino acids. CDR3 in DNA: TGTGCCATAGCGGGAGGGATCTCCTACGAGCAGTACTTC. It yields the protein CAIAGGISYEQYF.

The V call is TRBV27, the J call TRBJ2-7; D is uncertain. CDR3 length: 16 residues. V gave up 5 bases and J gave up 0 bases, with 17 bases separating them. CDR1 and CDR2 (germline): MNHEY, SMNVEV (reference sequence). CDR3 in amino acids: CASSASLGTSSYEQYF. CDR3 coding DNA: TGTGCCAGCAGTGCGTCATTGGGCACAAGCTCCTACGAGCAGTACTTC.

The chain is built from TRBV30 and TRBJ1-1; no firm D call. The V end was cut by 2 bases, the J end by 4 bases, with 8 bases between. The V gene's germline CDR1 is GTSNPN and CDR2 SVGIG (reference sequence). This CDR3 has 12 residues. CDR3 sequence: CAWSPGRTEAFF. CDR3 DNA sequence: TGTGCCTGGAGTCCGGGCCGCACTGAAGCTTTCTTT.

The V gene is TRBV29-1, the J gene TRBJ1-2; a weak D match, TRBD1 (6 bases). The CDR3 has 14 residues. V lost 6 bases and J 4 bases, leaving 18 bases between the germline ends. Germline V lookup: CDR1 SQVTM, CDR2 ANQGSEA. This CDR3 is CSVDYPGEVYGYTF. CDR3 coding DNA: TGCAGCGTCGATTATCCAGGGGAGGTCTATGGCTACACCTTC.

The chain has TRBV25-1 and TRBJ2-5; 9 nucleotides agree with TRBD2. The CDR3 sequence is 14 residues long. Germline CDR1 is MGHDK and CDR2 is SYGVNS. Unmatched junction bases numbered 3, after V lost 4 bases and J lost 3 bases. The CDR3 protein is CASSGGLAEETQYF. In DNA, the CDR3 is TGTGCCAGCAGTGGGGGACTAGCCGAAGAGACCCAGTACTTC.

V and J are TRBV12-5 and TRBJ1-1, with D maybe TRBD1 (6 bases). CDR1 is LGHNT, CDR2 FRNRAP, per germline. V was shortened by 5 bases and J by 1 base, with 11 bases between the two germline ends. CDR3 length: 14 amino acids. The CDR3 loop is CASGLGGGNTEAFF. CDR3 nucleotides: TGTGCTAGTGGTCTGGGAGGGGGGAACACTGAAGCTTTCTTT.

The CDR3 protein is CASSSPAGPLATGELFF. CDR3 nucleotides: TGTGCCAGCAGTTCTCCAGCGGGACCATTAGCTACCGGGGAGCTGTTTTTT. The chain carries TRBV3-1 (or the pseudogene TRBV3-2) and TRBJ2-2; 7 bases map to TRBD2. The CDR3 consists of 17 residues. With V trimmed by 6 bases and J by 5 bases, 15 bases remained unmatched. Per germline, CDR1 LGHDT and CDR2 YNNKEL (reference sequence).

V usage is TRBV14 and J usage is TRBJ2-7; weak D call: TRBD2 (5 bases). Deletions cut 4 bases from V and 7 bases from J, with 11 bases between. The CDR3 contains 12 residues. Germline CDR1 SGHDN, CDR2 FVKESK. CDR3 in DNA: TGTGCCAGCAGCCGACCCGGGGAGGAGCAGTACTTC. Translation gives CASSRPGEEQYF.

The chain recombines TRBV19 with TRBJ1-4, with 9 positions matching TRBD1. The J segment lost 7 bases and the V segment lost 5 bases, leaving 5 bases of the junction unmatched. The germline V gene has CDR1 LNHDA and CDR2 SQIVND (reference sequence). CDR3 length: 14 residues. In DNA, the CDR3 is TGTGCCAGTAGTGACAGGGGGACGGCTGAAAAACTGTTTTTT. Encoded protein: CASSDRGTAEKLFF.

V is TRBV10-3 and J is TRBJ2-5, with D tentatively TRBD1 or TRBD2 (5 bases each). Germline loops: CDR1 ENHRY, CDR2 SYGVKD. The germline V and J ends were trimmed by 8 bases and 4 bases, with 14 bases remaining between them. The CDR3 consists of 13 residues. CDR3 sequence: CAIGPGAGETQYF. CDR3 DNA sequence: TGTGCCATCGGGCCCGGGGCGGGAGAGACCCAGTACTTC.

V is TRBV24-1 and J is TRBJ2-2; D may be TRBD1 (6 bases). The germline gives CDR1 KGHDR, CDR2 SFDVKD. The V end was cut by 1 base, the J end by 4 bases, with 9 bases between. CDR3 length equals 15 residues. This chain's CDR3 is CATSDFRGGTGELFF. In DNA form, the CDR3 reads TGTGCCACCAGTGATTTCAGGGGTGGCACCGGGGAGCTGTTTTTT.

The J gene is TRBJ2-3, the V gene TRBV11-3; D unresolved. The ends were cut back, 2 bases at V and 0 bases at J, with 9 bases in the middle. CDR1 and CDR2 from the germline V gene are SGHNT and YENEEA. The CDR3 contains 15 residues. The CDR3 here is CASSLRGLSTDTQYF. The CDR3 nucleotides read TGTGCCAGCAGCTTAAGAGGTCTCAGCACAGATACGCAGTATTTT. Drawing the rest from reference TRBV11-3 and TRBJ2-3, the complete variable domain is EAGVVQSPRYKIIEKKQPVAFWCNPISGHNTLYWYLQNLGQGPELLIRYENEEAVDDSQLPKDRFSAERLKGVDSTLKIQPAELGDSAVYLCASSLRGLSTDTQYFGPGTRLTVL.

The chain is built from TRBV11-1 and TRBJ2-7, with D unclear. Germline CDR1 SGHAT, CDR2 FQDESV (reference sequence). The length of the CDR3 is 14 residues. Trimming removed 0 bases from V and 3 bases from J, with 9 bases in between. CDR3 sequence reads: CASSLASALYEQYF. As DNA, the CDR3 is TGTGCCAGCAGCTTAGCGAGCGCCCTCTACGAGCAGTACTTC.

The V and J genes are TRBV9 and TRBJ2-2; D is possibly TRBD2 (5 bases). The CDR3 covers 13 residues. Germline CDR1 SGDLS, CDR2 YYNGEE. V was cut by 4 bases and J by 6 bases, with 10 bases left in between. The CDR3 sequence: CASSPLRAGELFF. CDR3 nucleotide sequence: TGTGCCAGCAGCCCCTTGCGGGCCGGGGAGCTGTTTTTT.

This chain links TRBV10-3 with TRBJ2-2; D is unclear. The germline V and J ends were trimmed by 3 bases and 3 bases, with 8 bases remaining between them. Germline CDR1 reads ENHRY; CDR2 reads SYGVKD. CDR3 length: 14 amino acids. CDR3 bases: TGTGCCATCAGTGACAGGTTAGACACCGGGGAGCTGTTTTTT. Residues: CAISDRLDTGELFF.

V gene TRBV5-5 combines with J gene TRBJ1-2; D not resolved. V lost 4 bases and J lost 3, with 10 bases in between. The CDR3 sequence is 13 residues long. The germline V gene has CDR1 SGHKS and CDR2 YYEKEE (reference sequence). Here the CDR3 reads CASSRTGDYGYTF. DNA for the CDR3: TGTGCCAGCAGCCGAACGGGAGACTATGGCTACACCTTC.

The chain has TRBV12-3 or TRBV12-4 and TRBJ1-6; TRBD1 agrees at 7 bases. The CDR3 is 13 amino acids. After removal of 5 bases from V and 13 bases from J, the junction contained 8 bases not matched to a gene. CDR3 sequence reads: CASSRTGGDPLHF. The CDR3 DNA follows: TGTGCCAGCAGTCGGACAGGCGGTGATCCCCTCCACTTT.

This sequence joins TRBV29-1 and TRBJ2-3; perhaps TRBD2 as D (7 bases). Germline CDR1 is SQVTM and CDR2 is ANQGSEA. This CDR3 has 15 amino acids. V lost 1 base to trimming and J lost 0 bases, with 11 bases between them. This CDR3 reads CSVEGGGLSTDTQYF. The CDR3 DNA is TGCAGCGTTGAAGGGGGGGGGCTAAGCACAGATACGCAGTATTTT.